The 25 T cell receptor beta chains in this list originate from one sample, sequenced in a study of blood T cell repertoires in COVID-19. Profiling relied on immunoSEQ multiplex PCR, and the TCRdb table lists in-frame clones only, not all of them. The sample shows approximately 75,000 clones, approximately 79% of them seen only once. Sequencing input: peripheral blood. The receptors shown here come from a human donor with acute or convalescent COVID-19. The donor label of this sample is uncertain.

This chain joins TRBV3-1 (or the pseudogene TRBV3-2) and TRBJ1-5; 8 nucleotides agree with TRBD1. V was clipped by 3 bases and J by 5 bases; unmatched bases: 3. The germline V gene has CDR1 LGHDT and CDR2 YNNKEL (reference sequence). CDR3 length: 14 amino acids. CDR3 DNA: TGTGCCAGCAGCCACGGACAGGGCGATCAGCCCCAGCATTTT. Its protein is CASSHGQGDQPQHF.

The gene calls are TRBV11-2 and TRBJ2-7; D is perhaps TRBD1 (6 bases). The germline V gene encodes CDR1 SGHAT and CDR2 FQNNGV. The CDR3 consists of 15 residues. The V end lost 1 base, the J end lost 1 base, and 11 bases lay between the germline ends. In DNA form, the CDR3 reads TGTGCCAGCAGCTTAGTAACAGGGTGGTCCTACGAGCAGTACTTC. Protein sequence: CASSLVTGWSYEQYF.

This clone showed up just once. The DNA of the CDR3 is TGCGCCAGCAGCTTGGCCGGGACGGGACAGGGAGACGAGCAGTACGTC. Its protein product is CASSLAGTGQGDEQYV. The rearrangement links TRBV5-1 to TRBJ2-7; TRBD1 agrees at 9 bases. The length of the CDR3 is 16 residues. The germline gives CDR1 SGHRS, CDR2 YFSETQ. V was pared by 0 bases and J by 5 bases, with 9 bases of the junction left unmatched.

The CDR3 protein is CASTPRGRPNTGELFF. The CDR3 region has the DNA TGTGCCAGCACTCCCAGGGGCCGACCTAACACCGGGGAGCTGTTTTTT. V and J are TRBV28 and TRBJ2-2; tentative D call: TRBD1 (6 bases). Germline V gene data show CDR1 as MDHEN and CDR2 as SYDVKM. Trimming cost V 7 bases and J 2 bases, with 17 bases left between them. CDR3 length: 16 residues.

The gene calls are TRBV5-1 and TRBJ1-3; D gene ambiguous. Germline V CDR1 and CDR2: SGHRS, YFSETQ. The V and J ends lost 0 bases and 0 bases respectively, with 13 bases between them. This CDR3 region has 17 residues. The CDR3 sequence is CASSLVPSQLSGNTIYF. The DNA for the CDR3 is TGCGCCAGCAGCTTGGTCCCTTCACAGCTCTCTGGAAACACCATATATTTT.

This clone was seen only once. The rearrangement links TRBV5-8 to TRBJ2-5; 11 nucleotides match TRBD2. Per germline, CDR1 SGHTS and CDR2 YDEGEE. CDR3 length equals 15 residues. V was clipped by 2 bases and J by 5 bases; unmatched bases: 5. CDR3: CASSFSGGAVETQYF. The CDR3 DNA reads as TGTGCCAGCAGCTTTAGCGGGGGGGCCGTCGAGACCCAGTACTTC.

The chain has TRBV28 and TRBJ2-4; 12 bases align to TRBD1. Germline loops: CDR1 MDHEN, CDR2 SYDVKM. The CDR3 is made up of 18 amino acids. V shed 7 bases and J 2 bases; nucleotides not matched to a gene: 12. In DNA form, the CDR3 reads TGTGCCAGCACCTCCTCCGGGACAGGGGGCGCATCCAAAAACATTCAGTACTTC. Translation: CASTSSGTGGASKNIQYF.

V is TRBV2 and J is TRBJ2-3, with a tentative D call TRBD1 (6 bases). This CDR3 has 16 residues. In germline, CDR1 is SNHLY, CDR2 FYNNEI. V dropped 6 bases and J dropped 2 bases, with 18 bases sitting between them. CDR3 coding DNA: TGTGCCAGCAGAGCGGACGCAGGGGACCCCACAGATACGCAGTATTTT. Protein: CASRADAGDPTDTQYF. Based on the CDR3 plus reference TRBV2 and TRBJ2-3, the full variable domain is EPEVTQTPSHQVTQMGQEVILRCVPISNHLYFYWYRQILGQKVEFLVSFYNNEISEKSEIFDDQFSVERPDGSNFTLKIRSTKLEDSAMYFCASRADAGDPTDTQYFGPGTRLTVL.

J is TRBJ2-1 and V is TRBV28; TRBD1 might be the D (7 bases). V lost 6 bases to trimming and J lost 10 bases, with 16 bases between them. The CDR3 contains 13 residues. Germline CDR1 reads MDHEN; CDR2 reads SYDVKM. The CDR3 region has the DNA TGTGCCAGCAGGGAGGGGGCATTATACGAGCAGTTCTTC. Translated, it gives CASREGALYEQFF.

The chain links TRBV6-5 to TRBJ1-2, with D perhaps matching TRBD1 (5 bases). Germline lookup yields CDR1 MNHEY and CDR2 SVGAGI. This CDR3 has 15 residues. V gave up 2 bases and J gave up 5 bases, with 15 bases separating them. The CDR3 region has the DNA TGTGCCAGCAGTTACGCCGCGACAGAGTGGTATGGCTACACCTTC. Translating gives CASSYAATEWYGYTF.

This clone was picked up a small number of times. V usage is TRBV5-6 and J usage is TRBJ2-3, with D possibly being TRBD1 (6 bases). This CDR3 contains 13 residues. V shed 0 bases and J shed 8 bases, with 10 bases lying between them. Per germline, CDR1 SGHDT and CDR2 YYEEEE. This CDR3 is CASSLGGPGTQYF. CDR3 coding DNA: TGTGCCAGCAGCTTGGGGGGGCCAGGTACGCAGTATTTT.

The chain employs TRBV7-2 and TRBJ2-1, with D tentatively TRBD2 (6 bases). The length of the CDR3 is 14 residues. Germline CDR1 and CDR2: SGHTA and FQGNSA. V was cut by 5 bases and J by 7 bases, with 15 bases left in between. This CDR3 reads CASSTPGLSNEQFF. The DNA for the CDR3 is TGTGCCAGCAGCACCCCGGGACTGTCGAATGAGCAGTTCTTC. Looking up the rest from reference TRBV7-2 and TRBJ2-1 gives the full variable domain: GAGVSQSPSNKVTEKGKDVELRCDPISGHTALYWYRQSLGQGLEFLIYFQGNSAPDKSGLPSDRFSAERTGGSVSTLTIQRTQQEDSAVYLCASSTPGLSNEQFFGPGTRLTVL.

V and J are TRBV11-2 and TRBJ2-1, with 7 bases aligning to TRBD2. The CDR3 is 16 residues long. Germline CDR1 is SGHAT and CDR2 is FQNNGV. Unmatched junction bases numbered 8, after V lost 5 bases and J lost 1 base. CDR3 protein: CASSGSASGSYNEQFF. The CDR3 DNA follows: TGTGCCAGCAGCGGGAGTGCTAGCGGATCCTACAATGAGCAGTTCTTC.

The V and J genes are TRBV10-3 and TRBJ2-4; the D is unclear. The germline V gene has CDR1 ENHRY and CDR2 SYGVKD. Trimming pared 3 bases from V and 5 bases from J, leaving 8 bases between. The CDR3 length is 13 residues. The CDR3 nucleotides are TGTGCCATCAGTGAACACCGGGAAAACATTCAGTACTTC. This codes for CAISEHRENIQYF.

V usage is TRBV11-2 and J usage is TRBJ1-5; perhaps TRBD1 as D (6 bases). This CDR3 has 16 amino acids. V was cut by 1 base and J by 4 bases, with 14 bases left in between. The V gene's germline CDR1 is SGHAT and CDR2 FQNNGV. The CDR3 spells CASSLGMTGGNQPQHF. CDR3 DNA: TGTGCCAGCAGCTTAGGAATGACAGGAGGAAATCAGCCCCAGCATTTT.

The table lists this clone with a count of one. The chain combines TRBV5-6 with TRBJ2-1, with D possibly being TRBD2 (6 bases). There are 15 residues in the CDR3. Germline lookup yields CDR1 SGHDT and CDR2 YYEEEE. The V gene lost 4 bases and the J gene lost 5 bases, with 16 bases spanning the gap. CDR3 coding DNA: TGTGCCAGCAGCCCCTTCGGGGGAATAAACAATGAGCAGTTCTTC. Its protein is CASSPFGGINNEQFF. Full variable domain (remainder filled in from reference TRBV5-6 and TRBJ2-1): DAGVTQSPTHLIKTRGQQVTLRCSPKSGHDTVSWYQQALGQGPQFIFQYYEEEERQRGNFPDRFSGHQFPNYSSELNVNALLLGDSALYLCASSPFGGINNEQFFGPGTRLTVL.

This clone was recorded a few times. The rearrangement joins TRBV3-1 (or the pseudogene TRBV3-2) to TRBJ2-7; 8 nucleotides line up with TRBD2. Trimming cost V 4 bases and J 3 bases; bases outside gene matches: 8. In germline, CDR1 is LGHDT, CDR2 YNNKEL (reference sequence). The CDR3 runs 15 residues. CDR3 amino acids: CASSRRRTSHYEQYF. The CDR3 bases are TGTGCCAGCAGCCGCCGGAGGACTAGCCACTACGAGCAGTACTTC.

For this clone: The same CDR3 is also encoded by other DNA sequences in this sample. J is TRBJ2-2 and V is TRBV5-4; the match to TRBD2 covers 8 bases. The germline V gene has CDR1 SGHNT and CDR2 YYREEE (reference sequence). This CDR3 has 15 amino acids. J gave up 2 bases and V 4 bases, and 4 bases lay outside the gene matches. CDR3 nucleotide sequence: TGTGCCAGCAGCCCCCGGGGGGGCAACACCGGGGAGCTGTTTTTT. Its protein product is CASSPRGGNTGELFF. Complete variable domain (other parts from reference TRBV5-4 and TRBJ2-2): ETGVTQSPTHLIKTRGQQVTLRCSSQSGHNTVSWYQQALGQGPQFIFQYYREEENGRGNFPPRFSGLQFPNYSSELNVNALELDDSALYLCASSPRGGNTGELFFGEGSRLTVL.

There are a few counts of this clone. V and J are TRBV27 and TRBJ2-5; 7 nucleotides line up with TRBD2. From germline, CDR1 is MNHEY and CDR2 SMNVEV (reference sequence). With 5 bases clipped from V and 0 bases from J, the junction kept 12 bases outside the gene matches. The CDR3 loop spans 17 amino acids. CDR3 amino acids: CASSTRRGLTYQETQYF. In DNA, the CDR3 is TGTGCCAGCAGTACCCGACGGGGACTAACGTACCAAGAGACCCAGTACTTC.

The genes are TRBV3-1 (or the pseudogene TRBV3-2) and TRBJ2-5, with 9 bases aligning to TRBD1. With 3 bases clipped from V and 6 bases from J, the junction kept 8 bases outside the gene matches. CDR1 and CDR2 (germline): LGHDT, YNNKEL (reference sequence). The CDR3 covers 15 residues. The CDR3 region is CASSHYGTGKKTQYF. DNA for the CDR3: TGTGCCAGCAGCCACTATGGGACAGGGAAAAAGACCCAGTACTTC.

V usage is TRBV5-1 and J usage is TRBJ1-1; D possibly corresponds to TRBD1 (5 bases). Between the trimmed V and J ends, which lost 3 bases and 0 bases, there was a span of 9 bases. The CDR3 covers 14 residues. CDR1 and CDR2 from the germline V gene are SGHRS and YFSETQ. DNA for the CDR3: TGCGCCAGCAGCTCCAACAGGATGAACACTGAAGCTTTCTTT. Amino acid sequence: CASSSNRMNTEAFF.

V is TRBV28 and J is TRBJ1-5; 11 nucleotides match TRBD1. J was trimmed by 4 bases and V by 5 bases; bases with no gene match: 4. The CDR3 sequence is 15 residues long. CDR1 is MDHEN and CDR2 is SYDVKM in the germline V gene. The CDR3 DNA is TGTGCCAGCAGTGGGGACAGGGGGTGGAATCAGCCCCAGCATTTT. This sequence encodes CASSGDRGWNQPQHF.

This clone was seen only a few times. This chain links TRBV19 with TRBJ2-2; D possibly corresponds to TRBD2 (5 bases). The CDR3 totals 15 residues. Germline loops: CDR1 LNHDA, CDR2 SQIVND (reference sequence). The V end was cut by 3 bases, the J end by 1 base, with 9 bases between. The CDR3 protein is CASSISGLNTGELFF. Written as DNA, the CDR3 is TGTGCCAGTAGTATCTCCGGACTGAACACCGGGGAGCTGTTTTTT.

This clone was observed a few times. The J gene is TRBJ1-1, the V gene TRBV30, with D possibly matching TRBD1 (6 bases). Trimming left V 4 bases short and J 5 bases short, with 11 bases between. Per the germline V gene, CDR1 is GTSNPN and CDR2 is SVGIG (reference sequence). The CDR3 contains 12 residues. CDR3 amino acids: CAWNKGGTEAFF. The CDR3 DNA reads TGTGCCTGGAACAAGGGGGGGACTGAAGCTTTCTTT.

In this sample, this clone turned up a few times. This chain links TRBV5-1 with TRBJ2-2; TRBD2 might be the D (7 bases). The V end was cut by 0 bases, the J end by 4 bases, with 13 bases between. Germline V CDR1 and CDR2: SGHRS, YFSETQ. The CDR3 runs 16 residues. CDR3 sequence reads: CASSLAGGGGTGELFF. In DNA form, the CDR3 reads TGCGCCAGCAGCTTGGCCGGGGGAGGGGGCACCGGGGAGCTGTTTTTT.